This entry concerns a single T cell receptor (beta chain). What it binds is not known. The data belong to a study of graft-versus-host responses after intestinal transplantation. Across the whole study: All recipients were transplanted with multivisceral, liver-intestinal, or isolated intestinal grafts. Anti-thymocyte globulin was used for induction in all recipients, who then took tacrolimus and steroids for approximately 3 years. Broader study findings: There were GvH clones found in recipient marrow, and some of them appeared first in ileum or blood. An association linked early post-transplant HvG declines with peak circulating GvH clone levels.

CDR1 MGHRA and CDR2 YSYEKL come from the germline V gene. The CDR3 runs 14 residues. V lost 0 bases to trimming and J lost 5 bases, with 11 bases between them. Only in-frame clones appear in the TCRdb table, and some are missing; sequencing was by immunoSEQ multiplex PCR. The sample includes 90,000 to 150,000 clones, roughly 96% of them seen just once. The chain couples TRBV4-1 to TRBJ2-7; perhaps TRBD1 as D (5 bases). This sequence originates from a human donor who received an intestinal transplant. The input for sequencing was unstimulated CD8+ T cells sorted from spleen or lymph node cells, taken before intestinal transplant. CDR3: CASSQEPDKDEQYF. In DNA, the CDR3 is TGCGCCAGCAGCCAAGAACCGGACAAGGACGAGCAGTACTTC.